These 30 T cell receptor beta chains were all obtained from the same sample, sequenced in a study of blood T cell repertoires in COVID-19. TCRdb's table, derived via immunoSEQ multiplex PCR, lists solely in-frame clones and lacks some. The data contain tens of thousands of clones, 75% to 90% of them seen just once; the ten biggest clones take up 22%. Input material: peripheral blood. All receptors derive from a woman aged 80 or over with COVID-19, enrolled during active disease.

V and J are TRBV15 and TRBJ2-5; TRBD2 matches 12 bases. The length of the CDR3 is 15 residues. CDR1 is LNHNV and CDR2 is YYDKDF in the germline V gene (reference sequence). V was clipped by 9 bases and J by 0 bases; unmatched bases: 5. CDR3 amino acids: CATGLAGAYQETQYF. In nucleotides, the CDR3 is TGTGCCACGGGACTAGCGGGCGCGTACCAAGAGACCCAGTACTTC.

The chain couples TRBV9 to TRBJ1-1; no definite D call. The CDR3 length is 13 residues. The V end was cut by 0 bases, the J end by 8 bases, with 11 bases between. The germline V gene encodes CDR1 SGDLS and CDR2 YYNGEE. CDR3 DNA: TGTGCCAGCAGCGTAGATACGGACTCCGAAGCTTTCTTT. It encodes CASSVDTDSEAFF.

This clone has a single count. One end of the junction does not line up with germline, which may come from a read error. This sequence joins TRBV30 and TRBJ2-7; 7 positions match TRBD1. The CDR3 runs 11 residues. Germline V gene lookup returns CDR1 GTSNPN and CDR2 SVGIG (reference sequence). The CDR3 loop is CAWSVQTGLVF. The CDR3 DNA reads as TGTGCCTGGAGTGTCCAGACAGGGCTCGTCTTC.

V and J are TRBV19 and TRBJ2-1, with 8 bases matching TRBD2. The CDR3 contains 18 residues. Trimming removed 5 bases from V and 2 bases from J; junction bases left unmatched: 14. The germline CDR1 and CDR2 sequences are LNHDA and SQIVND (reference sequence). This chain's CDR3 is CASSPSTRGGMAYNEQFF. The DNA of the CDR3 is TGTGCCAGTAGTCCCTCGACCCGGGGGGGTATGGCCTACAATGAGCAGTTCTTC.

The V gene is TRBV13, the J gene TRBJ1-2; D not resolved. The CDR3 length is 13 residues. Trimming stripped 10 bases from V and 4 bases from J, with 16 bases between. Germline CDR1 PRHDT, CDR2 FYEKMQ (reference sequence). The CDR3 sequence is CATEVYRSYGYTF. The CDR3 DNA is TGTGCCACCGAAGTATATCGGAGCTATGGCTACACCTTC.

The V and J genes are TRBV4-1 and TRBJ2-1; 11 bases are shared with TRBD1. The junction had 6 bases not matched to a gene; V was cut back by 1 base and J by 10 bases. This CDR3 region has 15 residues. Germline CDR1 MGHRA, CDR2 YSYEKL. This CDR3 reads CASSQVGTGGREQFF. As DNA, the CDR3 is TGCGCCAGCAGCCAAGTGGGGACAGGGGGTCGGGAGCAGTTCTTC.

This clone turned up a few times. The chain couples TRBV15 to TRBJ2-7; the D is unclear. Germline loops: CDR1 LNHNV, CDR2 YYDKDF (reference sequence). This CDR3 comprises 16 residues. V shed 0 bases and J shed 2 bases, with 14 bases lying between them. The CDR3 is CATSRDPRTHPYEQYF. CDR3 DNA: TGTGCCACCAGCAGAGATCCCCGAACACATCCCTACGAGCAGTACTTC.

This chain links TRBV19 with TRBJ2-3, with 9 bases matching TRBD1. Trimming removed 3 bases from V and 2 bases from J; junction bases left unmatched: 6. The CDR3 is 16 residues long. Germline V lookup: CDR1 LNHDA, CDR2 SQIVND (reference sequence). CDR3 protein: CASSIDRGSPTDTQYF. The CDR3 DNA is TGTGCCAGTAGTATCGACAGGGGGTCTCCCACAGATACGCAGTATTTT.

The genes are TRBV2 and TRBJ2-1; 13 nucleotides align to TRBD2. Germline V gives CDR1 SNHLY, CDR2 FYNNEI. This CDR3 has 15 residues. Losses at the gene ends were 6 bases for V and 7 bases for J; bases not matched to a gene: 6. CDR3 bases: TGTGCCAGCAGACTACTAGCGGGGGGGAATAATGAGCAGTTCTTC. This encodes CASRLLAGGNNEQFF.

This clone was found once. The chain employs TRBV3-1 (or the pseudogene TRBV3-2) and TRBJ1-1, with D tentatively TRBD1 (6 bases). V was trimmed by 0 bases and J by 8 bases, leaving 19 bases between them. The CDR3 extends over 16 amino acids. CDR1 and CDR2 (germline): LGHDT, YNNKEL (reference sequence). The CDR3 region has the DNA TGTGCCAGCAGCCAAGATTTCCCGGGGGGCAAGGAGGAAGCTTTCTTT. Translation gives CASSQDFPGGKEEAFF.

The DNA of the CDR3 is TGTGCCAGCAGCAAATTGGGGGCTTGGGAGGGGAACGAGCAGTACTTC. This codes for CASSKLGAWEGNEQYF. The V and J genes are TRBV21-1 and TRBJ2-7; the D call in the table, TRBD2, was not verified against the DNA. TRBV21-1 is marked as a pseudogene. CDR3 length: 16 amino acids.

The chain couples TRBV18 to TRBJ1-1, with 9 bases aligning to TRBD1. The length of the CDR3 is 14 residues. The V gene end was trimmed by 6 bases and the J gene end by 4 bases; junction bases not matched to a gene: 6. CDR1 KGHSH and CDR2 LQKENI come from the germline V gene. The chain's CDR3 is CASSGQGLSTEAFF. DNA of the CDR3: TGTGCCAGCTCCGGACAGGGGTTGAGCACTGAAGCTTTCTTT.

The chain carries TRBV19 and TRBJ1-1; D unclear. The ends were cut back, 2 bases at V and 2 bases at J, with 6 bases in the middle. Germline assignment: CDR1 LNHDA and CDR2 SQIVND (reference sequence). The CDR3 is 13 amino acids. This CDR3 reads CASSIRHNTEAFF. CDR3 DNA: TGTGCCAGTAGTATAAGACATAACACTGAAGCTTTCTTT.

The genes are TRBV30 and TRBJ1-4, with D unclear. The CDR3 loop spans 14 amino acids. The germline CDR1 and CDR2 sequences are GTSNPN and SVGIG (reference sequence). V gave up 1 base and J gave up 8 bases, with 14 bases separating them. CDR3: CAWSAGWGGEKLFF. Written as DNA, the CDR3 is TGTGCCTGGAGTGCGGGGTGGGGAGGAGAAAAACTGTTTTTT.

The rearrangement joins TRBV7-2 to TRBJ2-2; 13 nucleotides agree with TRBD2. V was pared by 5 bases and J by 1 base, with 10 bases of the junction left unmatched. The length of the CDR3 is 19 residues. CDR1 and CDR2 (germline): SGHTA, FQGNSA. The CDR3 bases are TGTGCCAGCAGCACCTCGGGGCGGACTAGCGGGGGGAACACCGGGGAGCTGTTTTTT. This encodes CASSTSGRTSGGNTGELFF.

The J gene is TRBJ1-1, the V gene TRBV5-6; maybe TRBD1 (5 bases). CDR1 and CDR2 (germline): SGHDT, YYEEEE. This CDR3 has 17 residues. Trimming left V 2 bases short and J 1 base short, with 18 bases between. Here the CDR3 DNA reads TGTGCCAGCAGCTTATTAGGGGCCCAGAGGCGGAACACTGAAGCTTTCTTT. This encodes CASSLLGAQRRNTEAFF. The full variable domain, with the rest looked up from reference TRBV5-6 and TRBJ1-1, is DAGVTQSPTHLIKTRGQQVTLRCSPKSGHDTVSWYQQALGQGPQFIFQYYEEEERQRGNFPDRFSGHQFPNYSSELNVNALLLGDSALYLCASSLLGAQRRNTEAFFGQGTRLTVV.

The chain uses TRBV29-1 and TRBJ2-7; D not certain. V lost 6 bases, J lost 3 bases, and 12 bases lay in between. The CDR3 runs 12 residues. The V gene's germline CDR1 is SQVTM and CDR2 ANQGSEA. The CDR3 nucleotides are TGCAGCGTCCTGACACCCGGCTACGAGCAGTACTTC. Protein product: CSVLTPGYEQYF.

The chain has TRBV6-1 and TRBJ1-6; D remains ambiguous. V lost 2 bases and J lost 0, with 14 bases in between. Germline values: CDR1 MNHNS, CDR2 SASEGT. The CDR3 has 18 residues. The CDR3 DNA reads as TGTGCCAGCAGTGAATACGGGTCCGGTAGCTCCTATAATTCACCCCTCCACTTT. Residues: CASSEYGSGSSYNSPLHF.

CDR3 in amino acids: CASSLVGLRGLTEAFF. The CDR3 region has the DNA TGTGCCAGCAGCTTAGTCGGGCTAAGGGGGCTCACTGAAGCTTTCTTT. This chain joins TRBV7-9 and TRBJ1-1; TRBD1 matches 7 bases. CDR1 and CDR2 (germline): SEHNR, FQNEAQ (reference sequence). Trimming at V came to 1 base and at J to 4 bases, leaving 9 bases not matched to a gene. This CDR3 comprises 16 residues.

This chain uses TRBV5-1 with TRBJ1-3, with a possible D match to TRBD1 (5 bases). V was trimmed by 4 bases and J by 4 bases, leaving 12 bases between them. This CDR3 is built from 14 residues. CDR1 is SGHRS and CDR2 is YFSETQ in the germline V gene. The CDR3 nucleotides read TGCGCCAGCAGCCTGGGGGGAGACGGAAACACCATATATTTT. Translating it yields CASSLGGDGNTIYF.

The chain carries TRBV15 and TRBJ2-3; 9 bases fit TRBD1. Germline-derived CDR1 and CDR2 are LNHNV and YYDKDF (reference sequence). V gave up 5 bases and J gave up 5 bases; unmatched junction bases: 5. There are 14 residues in the CDR3. CDR3 bases: TGTGCCACCAGCCGGGGACAGGGAGAAGATACGCAGTATTTT. This codes for CATSRGQGEDTQYF.

This clone was seen just once. This chain connects TRBV6-6 to TRBJ1-4; D gene ambiguous. V lost 7 bases to trimming and J lost 0 bases, with 9 bases between them. The CDR3 contains 14 residues. From germline, CDR1 is MNHNY and CDR2 SVGAGI (reference sequence). The CDR3 nucleotides are TGTGCCAGCACCCCTCGAGCAACTAATGAAAAACTGTTTTTT. Translation: CASTPRATNEKLFF.

The rearrangement links TRBV11-2 to TRBJ2-7, with D perhaps TRBD1 (8 bases). V gave up 5 bases and J gave up 3 bases, with 23 bases separating them. Germline V gene sequence: CDR1 SGHAT, CDR2 FQNNGV. This CDR3 is 17 amino acids long. The CDR3 DNA reads TGTGCCAGCAGCGGGGGGGCTGGACAGGGCGTTCGCTACGAGCAGTACTTC. The encoded protein is CASSGGAGQGVRYEQYF.

The chain links TRBV9 to TRBJ2-1; a possible D gene is TRBD2 (5 bases). Deletions cut 4 bases from V and 6 bases from J, with 17 bases between. Germline V lookup: CDR1 SGDLS, CDR2 YYNGEE. The CDR3 is 15 residues long. CDR3 DNA: TGTGCCAGCAGCCTTGGAATAGCGCCACCCAATGAGCAGTTCTTC. It translates to CASSLGIAPPNEQFF.

The rearrangement joins TRBV20-1 to TRBJ2-7; 8 bases line up with TRBD1. Trimming cost V 3 bases and J 6 bases; bases outside gene matches: 7. The CDR3 totals 13 residues. Germline V gene data show CDR1 as DFQATT and CDR2 as SNEGSKA (reference sequence). CDR3 bases: TGCAGTGCTAGTCTCACAGGGGGAACCGAGCAGTACTTC. Its protein product is CSASLTGGTEQYF.

J is TRBJ2-7 and V is TRBV14, with 9 bases fitting TRBD1. This CDR3 has 15 amino acids. Germline CDR1 SGHDN, CDR2 FVKESK. V dropped 3 bases and J dropped 4; count of bases not matched to a gene: 7. This CDR3 reads CASSQPGTGIYEQYF. The CDR3 nucleotides are TGTGCCAGCAGCCAGCCTGGGACAGGGATATACGAGCAGTACTTC.

This clone was counted between two and nine times. J is TRBJ1-6 and V is TRBV5-4; 7 bases line up with TRBD1. This CDR3 has 16 residues. Looked up from germline, CDR1 is SGHNT and CDR2 is YYREEE (reference sequence). V lost 2 bases to trimming and J lost 4 bases; unmatched junction nucleotides: 6. The CDR3 sequence: CASSFETGPYNSPLHF. Written as DNA, the CDR3 is TGTGCCAGCAGCTTTGAGACAGGGCCGTATAATTCACCCCTCCACTTT.

This sequence joins TRBV5-1 and TRBJ2-5; TRBD1 matches 8 bases. V trimming: 0 bases; J trimming: 1 base; junction bases outside the gene matches: 2. Germline CDR1 and CDR2: SGHRS and YFSETQ. The CDR3 runs 15 residues. CDR3 in DNA: TGCGCCAGCAGCTTGGGAACAGGGGGCCAAGAGACCCAGTACTTC. It yields the protein CASSLGTGGQETQYF.

The rearrangement uses TRBV7-3 and TRBJ2-3; 11 nucleotides match TRBD2. Trimming took 3 bases from V and 1 from J; bases not matched to a gene: 6. CDR1 is SGHTA, CDR2 FQGTGA, per germline. This CDR3 comprises 17 residues. CDR3 loop: CASSFRISGGGTDTQYF. In nucleotides, the CDR3 is TGTGCCAGCAGCTTTCGCATTAGCGGGGGGGGCACAGATACGCAGTATTTT.

V usage is TRBV2 and J usage is TRBJ1-2; D unclear. The CDR3 is made up of 13 amino acids. Deletions cut 8 bases from V and 0 bases from J, with 10 bases between. Germline V gene lookup returns CDR1 SNHLY and CDR2 FYNNEI. The CDR3 sequence is CASADNTNYGYTF. CDR3 DNA sequence: TGTGCCAGCGCGGATAATACTAACTATGGCTACACCTTC.